This record looks at one TCR beta chain sequence and its context. What it binds is not known. The repertoire was sequenced with immunoSEQ multiplex PCR; TCRdb's copy has only in-frame clones and lacks some. The sample records fewer than 3 million clones, under 95% being singletons. The sample is drawn from a study of shared clonotypes between healthy human individuals. Across the study: CD4 naive cells filled three plates per donor, CD4 memory three, CD8 naive two and CD8 memory one.

Germline V CDR1 and CDR2: MNHEY, SVGAGI. V was pared by 6 bases and J by 11 bases, with 11 bases of the junction left unmatched. This CDR3 is built from 14 residues. General observations from the study: The authors sampled blood alone, and tissue repertoires likely differ.

Source material: naive CD4+ T cells from PBMCs. The subset was: CD45RA+ positively selected. The sequence derives from a man younger than 35 in good health. Some clones in this sample may be carry-over from other donors' samples. The chain links TRBV6-5 to TRBJ1-5; 9 bases fit TRBD1. DNA of the CDR3: TGTGCCAGCAGGACCACAGGGGGCGCGATGACCCAGCATTTT. Its protein product is CASRTTGGAMTQHF.